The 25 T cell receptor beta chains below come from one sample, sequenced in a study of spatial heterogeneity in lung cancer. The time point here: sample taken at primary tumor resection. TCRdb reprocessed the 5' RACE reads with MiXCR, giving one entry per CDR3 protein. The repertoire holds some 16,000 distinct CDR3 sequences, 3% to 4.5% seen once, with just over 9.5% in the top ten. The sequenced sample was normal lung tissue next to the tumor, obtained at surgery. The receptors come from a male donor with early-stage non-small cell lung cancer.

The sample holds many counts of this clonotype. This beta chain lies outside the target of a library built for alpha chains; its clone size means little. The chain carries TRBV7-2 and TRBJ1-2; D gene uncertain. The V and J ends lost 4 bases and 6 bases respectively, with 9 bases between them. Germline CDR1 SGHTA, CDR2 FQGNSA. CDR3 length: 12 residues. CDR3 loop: CASSSLTDGYTF. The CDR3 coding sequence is TGTGCCAGCAGCTCTCTGACGGATGGCTACACCTTC.

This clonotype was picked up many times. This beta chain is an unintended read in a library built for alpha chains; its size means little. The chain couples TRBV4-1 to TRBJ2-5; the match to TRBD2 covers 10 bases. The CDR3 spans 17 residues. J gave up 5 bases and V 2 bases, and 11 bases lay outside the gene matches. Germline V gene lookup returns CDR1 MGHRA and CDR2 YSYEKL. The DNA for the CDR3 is TGCGCCAGCAGCCAACGGACTAGCGGTTCCCAATTGGAGACCCAGTACTTC. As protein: CASSQRTSGSQLETQYF.

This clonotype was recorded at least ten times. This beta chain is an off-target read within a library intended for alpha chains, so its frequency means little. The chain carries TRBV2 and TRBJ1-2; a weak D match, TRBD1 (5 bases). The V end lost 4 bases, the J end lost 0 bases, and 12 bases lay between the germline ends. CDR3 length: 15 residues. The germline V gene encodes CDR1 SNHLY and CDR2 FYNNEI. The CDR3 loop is CASSAGVTANYGYTF. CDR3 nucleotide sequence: TGTGCCAGCAGTGCCGGGGTGACAGCTAACTATGGCTACACCTTC.

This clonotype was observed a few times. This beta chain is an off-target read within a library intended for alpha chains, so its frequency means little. The CDR3 spells CASSYSLDSGEQFF. In DNA, the CDR3 is TGTGCCAGCAGTTACTCTTTAGACTCCGGGGAGCAGTTCTTC. The chain joins TRBV6-6 to TRBJ2-1, with D unresolved. The length of the CDR3 is 14 residues. Between the trimmed V and J ends, which lost 0 bases and 10 bases, there was a span of 13 bases. CDR1 and CDR2 (germline): MNHNY, SVGAGI (reference sequence).

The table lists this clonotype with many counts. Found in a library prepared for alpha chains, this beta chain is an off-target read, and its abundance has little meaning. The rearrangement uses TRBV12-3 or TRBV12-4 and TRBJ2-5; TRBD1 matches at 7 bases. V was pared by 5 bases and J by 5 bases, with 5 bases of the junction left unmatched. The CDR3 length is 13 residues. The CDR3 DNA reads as TGTGCCAGCAGTCCTACAGGGGTTGAGACCCAGTACTTC. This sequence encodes CASSPTGVETQYF.

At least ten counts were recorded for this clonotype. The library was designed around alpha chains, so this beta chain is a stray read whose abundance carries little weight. The CDR3 reads CASSSGTSGSKQFF. In DNA form, the CDR3 reads TGCGCCAGCAGCTCCGGCACTAGCGGGAGTAAGCAGTTCTTC. This rearrangement joins TRBV5-1 to TRBJ2-1; 11 bases fit TRBD2. Germline V lookup: CDR1 SGHRS, CDR2 YFSETQ. The CDR3 totals 14 residues. The J segment lost 11 bases and the V segment lost 3 bases, leaving 7 bases of the junction unmatched.

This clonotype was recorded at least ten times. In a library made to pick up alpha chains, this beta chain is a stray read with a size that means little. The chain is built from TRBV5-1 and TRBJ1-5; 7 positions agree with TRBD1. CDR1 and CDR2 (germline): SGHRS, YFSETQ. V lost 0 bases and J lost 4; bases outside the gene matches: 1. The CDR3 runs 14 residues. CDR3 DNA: TGCGCCAGCAGCTTGGAGACAGGGAATCAGCCCCAGCATTTT. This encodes CASSLETGNQPQHF. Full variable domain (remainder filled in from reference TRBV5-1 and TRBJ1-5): KAGVTQTPRYLIKTRGQQVTLSCSPISGHRSVSWYQQTPGQGLQFLFEYFSETQRNKGNFPGRFSGRQFSNSRSEMNVSTLELGDSALYLCASSLETGNQPQHFGDGTRLSIL.

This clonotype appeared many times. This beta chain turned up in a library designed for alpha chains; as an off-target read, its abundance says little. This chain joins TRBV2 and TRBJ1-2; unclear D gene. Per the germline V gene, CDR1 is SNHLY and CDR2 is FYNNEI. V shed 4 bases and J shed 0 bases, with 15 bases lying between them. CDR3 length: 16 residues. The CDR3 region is CASSGFSLVPNYGYTF. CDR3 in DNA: TGTGCCAGCAGTGGATTTTCTCTGGTCCCTAACTATGGCTACACCTTC. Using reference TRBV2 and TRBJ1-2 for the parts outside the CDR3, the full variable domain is EPEVTQTPSHQVTQMGQEVILRCVPISNHLYFYWYRQILGQKVEFLVSFYNNEISEKSEIFDDQFSVERPDGSNFTLKIRSTKLEDSAMYFCASSGFSLVPNYGYTFGSGTRLTVV.

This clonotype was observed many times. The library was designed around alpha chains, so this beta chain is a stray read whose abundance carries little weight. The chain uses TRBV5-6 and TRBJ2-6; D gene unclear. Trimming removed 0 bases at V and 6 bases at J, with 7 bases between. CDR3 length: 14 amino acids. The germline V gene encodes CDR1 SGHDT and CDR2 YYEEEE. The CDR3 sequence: CASSLDGLANVLTF. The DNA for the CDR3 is TGTGCCAGCAGCTTGGACGGTCTGGCCAACGTCCTGACTTTC. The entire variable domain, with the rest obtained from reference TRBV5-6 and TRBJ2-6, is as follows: DAGVTQSPTHLIKTRGQQVTLRCSPKSGHDTVSWYQQALGQGPQFIFQYYEEEERQRGNFPDRFSGHQFPNYSSELNVNALLLGDSALYLCASSLDGLANVLTFGAGSRLTVL.

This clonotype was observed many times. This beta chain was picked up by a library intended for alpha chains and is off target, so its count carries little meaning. CDR3 region: CASSQASSNTEAFF. CDR3 nucleotide sequence: TGTGCCAGCAGCCAGGCGTCCTCCAACACTGAAGCTTTCTTT. This chain links TRBV3-1 with TRBJ1-1, with D unclear. Trimming cost V 3 bases and J 2 bases, with 10 bases left between them. The CDR3 spans 14 residues. Per germline, CDR1 LGHDT and CDR2 YNNKEL (reference sequence).

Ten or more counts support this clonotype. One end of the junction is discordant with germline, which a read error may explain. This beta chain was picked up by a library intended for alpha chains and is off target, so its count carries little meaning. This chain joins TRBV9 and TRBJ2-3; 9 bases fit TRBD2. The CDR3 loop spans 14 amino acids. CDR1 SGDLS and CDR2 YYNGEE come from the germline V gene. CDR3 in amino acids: CASSTGTSIDTQYF. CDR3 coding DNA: TGTGCCAGCAGCACAGGGACTAGCATAGATACGCAGTATTTT. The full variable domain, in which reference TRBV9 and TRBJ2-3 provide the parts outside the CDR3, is DSGVTQTPKHLITATGQRVTLRCSPRSGDLSVYWYQQSLDQGLQFLIQYYNGEERAKGNILERFSAQQFPDLHSELNLSSLELGDSALYFCASSTGTSIDTQYFGPGTRLTVL.

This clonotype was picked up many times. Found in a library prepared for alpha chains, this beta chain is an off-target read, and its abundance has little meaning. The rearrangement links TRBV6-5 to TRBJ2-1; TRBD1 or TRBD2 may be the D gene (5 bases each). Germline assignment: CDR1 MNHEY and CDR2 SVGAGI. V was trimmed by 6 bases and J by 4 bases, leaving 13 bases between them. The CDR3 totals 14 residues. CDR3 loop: CASRTGTEYNEQFF. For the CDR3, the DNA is TGTGCCAGCAGAACCGGGACGGAGTACAATGAGCAGTTCTTC.

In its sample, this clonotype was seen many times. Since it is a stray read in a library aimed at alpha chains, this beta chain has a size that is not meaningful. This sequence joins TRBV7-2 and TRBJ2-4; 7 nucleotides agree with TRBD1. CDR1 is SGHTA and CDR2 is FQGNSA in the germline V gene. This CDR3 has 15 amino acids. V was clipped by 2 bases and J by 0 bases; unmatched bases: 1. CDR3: CASSLNRGAKNIQYF. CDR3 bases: TGTGCCAGCAGCTTAAACAGGGGAGCCAAAAACATTCAGTACTTC. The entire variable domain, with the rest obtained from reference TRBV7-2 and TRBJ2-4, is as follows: GAGVSQSPSNKVTEKGKDVELRCDPISGHTALYWYRQSLGQGLEFLIYFQGNSAPDKSGLPSDRFSAERTGGSVSTLTIQRTQQEDSAVYLCASSLNRGAKNIQYFGAGTRLSVL.

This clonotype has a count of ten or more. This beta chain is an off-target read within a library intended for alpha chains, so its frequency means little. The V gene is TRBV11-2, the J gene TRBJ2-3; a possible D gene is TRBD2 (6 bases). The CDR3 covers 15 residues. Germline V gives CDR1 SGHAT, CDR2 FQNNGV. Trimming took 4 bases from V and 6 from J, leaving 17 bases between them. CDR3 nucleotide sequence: TGTGCCAGCAGCTCCCGGGTCTTGGCGGGGGATACGCAGTATTTT. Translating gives CASSSRVLAGDTQYF.

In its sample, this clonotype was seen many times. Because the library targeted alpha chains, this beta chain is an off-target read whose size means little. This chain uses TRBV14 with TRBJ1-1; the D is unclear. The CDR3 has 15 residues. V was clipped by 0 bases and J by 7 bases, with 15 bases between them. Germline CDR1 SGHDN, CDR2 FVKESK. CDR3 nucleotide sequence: TGTGCCAGCAGCCAAGATAGACCGGCTATGGGTGAAGCTTTCTTT. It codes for CASSQDRPAMGEAFF.

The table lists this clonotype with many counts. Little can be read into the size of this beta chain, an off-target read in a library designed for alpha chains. CDR3 sequence (DNA): TGCAGTGCTTCCACTTCCTGGACAGGGGGCCTACGAAATCAGCCCCAGCATTTT. Translation gives CSASTSWTGGLRNQPQHF. This rearrangement joins TRBV20-1 to TRBJ1-5; TRBD1 aligns across 11 bases. This CDR3 has 18 amino acids. V lost 5 bases to trimming and J lost 4 bases; unmatched junction nucleotides: 16. The germline CDR1 and CDR2 sequences are DFQATT and SNEGSKA (reference sequence).

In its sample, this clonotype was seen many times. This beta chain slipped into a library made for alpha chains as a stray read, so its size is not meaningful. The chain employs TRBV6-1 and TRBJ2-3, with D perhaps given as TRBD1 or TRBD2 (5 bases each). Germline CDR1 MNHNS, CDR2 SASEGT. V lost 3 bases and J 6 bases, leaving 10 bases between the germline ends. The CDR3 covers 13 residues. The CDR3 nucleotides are TGTGCCAGCAGTGAGGGGGTTAAGGATACGCAGTATTTT. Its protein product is CASSEGVKDTQYF.

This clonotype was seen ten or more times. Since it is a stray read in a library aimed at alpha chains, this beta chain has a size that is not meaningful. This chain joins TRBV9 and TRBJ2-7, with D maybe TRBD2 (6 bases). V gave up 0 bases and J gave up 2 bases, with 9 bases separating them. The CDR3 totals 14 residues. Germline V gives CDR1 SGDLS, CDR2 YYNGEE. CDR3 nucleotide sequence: TGTGCCAGCAGCGTAGAGTCGGGGGCCTACGAGCAGTACTTC. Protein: CASSVESGAYEQYF.

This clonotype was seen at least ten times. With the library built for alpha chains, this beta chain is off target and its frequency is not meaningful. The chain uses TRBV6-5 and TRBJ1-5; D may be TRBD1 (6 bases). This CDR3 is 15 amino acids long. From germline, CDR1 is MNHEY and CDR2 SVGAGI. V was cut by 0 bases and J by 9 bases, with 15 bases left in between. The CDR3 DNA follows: TGTGCCAGCAGTTACTCGGCGACAGGCGATGGGCCCCAGCATTTT. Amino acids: CASSYSATGDGPQHF.

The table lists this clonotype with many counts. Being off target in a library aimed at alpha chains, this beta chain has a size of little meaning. The CDR3 spells CATCGQGLSYEQYF. The CDR3 nucleotides read TGTGCCACCTGTGGACAGGGCTTATCCTACGAGCAGTACTTC. The rearrangement joins TRBV6-6 to TRBJ2-7, with 8 bases lining up with TRBD1. The germline V gene encodes CDR1 MNHNY and CDR2 SVGAGI (reference sequence). This CDR3 comprises 14 residues. Unmatched junction bases numbered 9, after V lost 10 bases and J lost 1 base.

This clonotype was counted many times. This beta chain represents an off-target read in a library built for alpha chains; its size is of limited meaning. The CDR3 nucleotides are TGCAGTGCTAGGGTCCCCGTTGGGACTAGCGGTAATGAGCAGTTCTTC. It yields the protein CSARVPVGTSGNEQFF. The rearrangement joins TRBV20-1 to TRBJ2-1; 11 bases map to TRBD2. This CDR3 region has 16 residues. The germline V gene encodes CDR1 DFQATT and CDR2 SNEGSKA (reference sequence). Unmatched junction bases numbered 11, after V lost 3 bases and J lost 7 bases.

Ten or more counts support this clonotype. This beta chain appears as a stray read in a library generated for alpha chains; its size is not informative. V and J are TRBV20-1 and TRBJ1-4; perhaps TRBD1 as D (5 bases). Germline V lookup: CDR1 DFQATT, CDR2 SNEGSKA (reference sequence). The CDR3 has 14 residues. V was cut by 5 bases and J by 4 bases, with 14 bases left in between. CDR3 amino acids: CSAGPGPYNEKLFF. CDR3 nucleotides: TGCAGTGCTGGACCGGGACCTTATAATGAAAAACTGTTTTTT.

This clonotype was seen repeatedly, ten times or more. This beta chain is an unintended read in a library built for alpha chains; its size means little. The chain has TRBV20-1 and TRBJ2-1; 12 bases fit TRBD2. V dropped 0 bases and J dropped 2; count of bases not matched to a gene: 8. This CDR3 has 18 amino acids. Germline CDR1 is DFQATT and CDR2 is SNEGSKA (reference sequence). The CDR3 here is CSAREASGRARTYNEQFF. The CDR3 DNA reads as TGCAGTGCTAGAGAGGCTAGCGGGAGGGCCAGGACCTACAATGAGCAGTTCTTC.

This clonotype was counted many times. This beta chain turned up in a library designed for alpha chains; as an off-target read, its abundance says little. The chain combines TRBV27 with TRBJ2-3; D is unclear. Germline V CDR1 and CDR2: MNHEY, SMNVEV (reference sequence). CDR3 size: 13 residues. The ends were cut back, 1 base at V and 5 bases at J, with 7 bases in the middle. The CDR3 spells CASSLLFGDTQYF. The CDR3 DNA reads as TGTGCCAGCAGTTTATTGTTTGGAGATACGCAGTATTTT.

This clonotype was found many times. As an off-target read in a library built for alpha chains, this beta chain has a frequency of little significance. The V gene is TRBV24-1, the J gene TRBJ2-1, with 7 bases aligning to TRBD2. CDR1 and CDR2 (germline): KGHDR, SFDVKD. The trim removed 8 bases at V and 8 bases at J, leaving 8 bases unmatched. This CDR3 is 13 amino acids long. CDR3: CATKSSGLDEQFF. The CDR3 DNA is TGTGCCACCAAAAGTAGCGGGTTAGATGAGCAGTTCTTC.